One sample yielded the 29 T cell receptor beta chains listed below, sequenced in a study of early T cells in non-severe SARS-CoV-2 infection. TCRdb fed the 5' RACE reads into MiXCR, producing one record per CDR3 protein. The sample lists 60,000 to 75,000 distinct CDR3 sequences; roughly an eighth were seen once. Sequenced: whole blood. Receptors originate from an adult who was a healthcare worker with PCR-confirmed SARS-CoV-2 infection or an uninfected control (not recorded which).

This clonotype has more than one count but fewer than ten. The CDR3 DNA follows: TGTGCCAGCAGTGAGACGACTTGGGCTTTCTTT. This encodes CASSETTWAFF. The chain joins TRBV2 to TRBJ1-1; D is ambiguous. V was trimmed by 3 bases and J by 11 bases, leaving 10 bases between them. CDR3 length: 11 residues. Germline values: CDR1 SNHLY, CDR2 FYNNEI.

The sample holds many counts of this clonotype. The chain links TRBV7-2 to TRBJ1-5; no clear D gene. The CDR3 consists of 16 residues. V gave up 2 bases and J gave up 3 bases, with 14 bases separating them. CDR1 is SGHTA and CDR2 is FQGNSA in the germline V gene. CDR3 region: CASSLYYSSSNQPQHF. Written as DNA, the CDR3 is TGTGCCAGCAGCTTATATTACTCGAGCTCCAATCAGCCCCAGCATTTT.

The chain joins TRBV29-1 to TRBJ2-7; 8 bases are shared with TRBD1. CDR3 size: 14 residues. Germline CDR1 and CDR2: SQVTM and ANQGSEA. V was pared by 6 bases and J by 0 bases, with 7 bases of the junction left unmatched. CDR3 residues: CSVTPGTGSYEQYF. The CDR3 DNA reads TGCAGCGTGACTCCCGGGACAGGCTCCTACGAGCAGTACTTC.

This clonotype was picked up many times. The chain is built from TRBV7-8 and TRBJ2-7, with no clear D. V lost 4 bases and J 4 bases, leaving 8 bases between the germline ends. CDR1 is SGHVS and CDR2 is FQNEAQ in the germline V gene. The CDR3 has 12 amino acids. This CDR3 is CASSSDPYEQYF. The DNA of the CDR3 is TGTGCCAGCAGCTCGGACCCTTACGAGCAGTACTTC.

In this sample, this clonotype turned up many times. The chain combines TRBV20-1 with TRBJ1-6; a possible D gene is TRBD1 (5 bases). This CDR3 region has 16 residues. Germline V gene data show CDR1 as DFQATT and CDR2 as SNEGSKA (reference sequence). The ends were cut back, 0 bases at V and 1 base at J, with 10 bases in the middle. CDR3 DNA sequence: TGCAGTGCTAGAGATGTCCAGGGATCCTATAATTCACCCCTCCACTTT. Translation: CSARDVQGSYNSPLHF.

This clonotype has at least ten counts. The J gene is TRBJ2-4, the V gene TRBV7-9, with D maybe TRBD2 (5 bases). The CDR3 is 12 amino acids. Trimming cost V 2 bases and J 10 bases, with 9 bases left between them. CDR1 is SEHNR and CDR2 is FQNEAQ in the germline V gene (reference sequence). This CDR3 is CASSLHSGIQYF. CDR3 coding DNA: TGTGCCAGCAGCTTACACAGCGGTATTCAGTACTTC.

In DNA, the CDR3 is TGCAGCGCCAGACAGGGCGACGAGCAGTACTTC. Translating it yields CSARQGDEQYF. This chain links TRBV29-1 with TRBJ2-7; 7 nucleotides agree with TRBD1. The V and J ends lost 7 bases and 5 bases, in that order; junction bases with no gene match: 5. The CDR3 length is 11 residues. CDR1 and CDR2 (germline): SQVTM, ANQGSEA.

V and J are TRBV11-2 and TRBJ2-5; D possibly corresponds to TRBD2 (5 bases). Germline V lookup: CDR1 SGHAT, CDR2 FQNNGV. Trimming stripped 1 base from V and 5 bases from J, with 17 bases between. The CDR3 totals 16 residues. CDR3 nucleotide sequence: TGTGCCAGCAGCTTAGGTTCCCTTCGAGGGCGGGAGACCCAGTACTTC. This sequence encodes CASSLGSLRGRETQYF.

This clonotype was seen many times. The CDR3, as DNA: TGTGCCAGCAGCTTTTCTGGGCAGGGGTACGGCGAAAAACTGTTTTTT. Residues: CASSFSGQGYGEKLFF. This chain joins TRBV5-6 and TRBJ1-4, with a possible D match to TRBD1 (6 bases). CDR1 and CDR2 (germline): SGHDT, YYEEEE. V shed 2 bases and J shed 8 bases, with 19 bases lying between them. This CDR3 is 16 amino acids long.

This clonotype has just a few counts. The rearrangement uses TRBV6-1 and TRBJ1-1; D gene unclear. This CDR3 spans 14 amino acids. Trimming took 6 bases from V and 6 from J, leaving 17 bases between them. The germline V gene encodes CDR1 MNHNS and CDR2 SASEGT. The CDR3 DNA sequence: TGTGCCAGCAGGACCTTTAGCGGTTGGCCTGAAGCTTTCTTT. This translates into CASRTFSGWPEAFF.

This clonotype was observed at least ten times. The rearrangement links TRBV7-2 to TRBJ1-3; 9 bases align to TRBD1. Germline loops: CDR1 SGHTA, CDR2 FQGNSA. The length of the CDR3 is 14 residues. Unmatched junction bases numbered 3, after V lost 4 bases and J lost 5 bases. The CDR3, as DNA: TGTGCCAGCAGCTCACAGGGGGCGCGAAACACCATATATTTT. This encodes CASSSQGARNTIYF.

The chain links TRBV10-2 to TRBJ2-3, with 8 bases matching TRBD2. CDR3 length equals 15 residues. The ends lost 5 bases at V and 5 bases at J; junction bases unmatched: 9. Germline CDR1 and CDR2: WSHSY and SAAADI. CDR3 residues: CASSSASGRGDTQYF. The CDR3, as DNA: TGCGCCAGCAGTTCGGCTAGCGGGCGGGGAGATACGCAGTATTTT.

Many counts were recorded for this clonotype. V gene TRBV4-1 combines with J gene TRBJ1-1; D is unclear. Per germline, CDR1 MGHRA and CDR2 YSYEKL. V lost 1 base and J lost 0, with 9 bases in between. The CDR3 contains 15 residues. The CDR3 reads CASSQGYFMNTEAFF. The CDR3 bases are TGCGCCAGCAGCCAAGGATACTTCATGAACACTGAAGCTTTCTTT.

This clonotype was seen more than once but under ten times. The chain combines TRBV24-1 with TRBJ2-7; D is perhaps TRBD1 or TRBD2 (6 bases each). Germline CDR1 is KGHDR and CDR2 is SFDVKD. Deletions cut 4 bases from V and 6 bases from J, with 18 bases between. The CDR3 loop spans 15 amino acids. For the CDR3, the DNA is TGTGCCACCAGTGACGTGGACGGGGGCCCGGGCGAGCAGTACTTC. Translated: CATSDVDGGPGEQYF.

The chain links TRBV7-9 to TRBJ2-2, with TRBD1 matching over 8 bases. The CDR3 has 16 amino acids. Germline lookup yields CDR1 SEHNR and CDR2 FQNEAQ (reference sequence). The V segment lost 6 bases and the J segment 1 base; nucleotides outside the gene matches: 7. The CDR3 DNA is TGTGCCAGCAGGCACTCAGGGACAGGGAACACCGGGGAGCTGTTTTTT. Its protein product is CASRHSGTGNTGELFF.

This chain uses TRBV9 with TRBJ2-2; tentatively, D is TRBD2 (5 bases). CDR1 is SGDLS and CDR2 is YYNGEE in the germline V gene. The CDR3 extends over 16 amino acids. V lost 3 bases and J 4 bases, leaving 16 bases between the germline ends. The chain's CDR3 is CASSAQVTRTTGELFF. As DNA, the CDR3 is TGTGCCAGCAGCGCCCAGGTAACTAGGACCACCGGGGAGCTGTTTTTT.

This clonotype was detected only once. This chain joins TRBV7-2 and TRBJ2-7; 11 positions agree with TRBD2. Trimming at V came to 1 base and at J to 6 bases, leaving 11 bases not matched to a gene. In germline, CDR1 is SGHTA, CDR2 FQGNSA. CDR3 length: 17 amino acids. The CDR3 sequence: CASSLDPASGGPGEQYF. CDR3 nucleotide sequence: TGTGCCAGCAGCTTAGATCCCGCTAGCGGGGGGCCGGGCGAGCAGTACTTC.

The table lists this clonotype with a few counts. This chain joins TRBV20-1 and TRBJ1-2, with TRBD1 matching over 7 bases. V shed 5 bases and J 4 bases; nucleotides not matched to a gene: 7. Per the germline V gene, CDR1 is DFQATT and CDR2 is SNEGSKA (reference sequence). This CDR3 contains 13 residues. The CDR3 DNA is TGCAGTGCTGACCGACAGGGCGGCTATGGCTACACCTTC. It specifies CSADRQGGYGYTF.

This rearrangement joins TRBV7-3 to TRBJ2-2, with 10 bases that match TRBD1. Germline CDR1 and CDR2: SGHTA and FQGTGA. V gave up 5 bases and J gave up 7 bases; unmatched junction bases: 4. CDR3 length: 14 amino acids. CDR3 loop: CASSPTGGHGELFF. DNA of the CDR3: TGTGCCAGCAGCCCGACAGGGGGCCACGGGGAGCTGTTTTTT.

This clonotype was counted only a few times. V and J are TRBV29-1 and TRBJ1-1; D uncertain. Germline V gives CDR1 SQVTM, CDR2 ANQGSEA. Trimming shortened V by 5 bases and J by 0 bases, and 7 bases separated the two germline ends. CDR3 size: 12 residues. CDR3 in amino acids: CSVTEMNTEAFF. CDR3 bases: TGCAGCGTTACCGAGATGAACACTGAAGCTTTCTTT. Full variable domain (rest looked up from reference TRBV29-1 and TRBJ1-1): SAVISQKPSRDICQRGTSLTIQCQVDSQVTMMFWYRQQPGQSLTLIATANQGSEATYESGFVIDKFPISRPNLTFSTLTVSNMSPEDSSIYLCSVTEMNTEAFFGQGTRLTVV.

This chain joins TRBV10-3 and TRBJ2-1, with TRBD2 matching 9 bases. Unmatched junction bases numbered 9, after V lost 6 bases and J lost 3 bases. Germline V gives CDR1 ENHRY, CDR2 SYGVKD. The CDR3 runs to 16 residues. As DNA, the CDR3 is TGTGCCATCAGCGCGGGACTAGCAATGGGCTACAATGAGCAGTTCTTC. Residues: CAISAGLAMGYNEQFF.

This clonotype was recorded a few times. This chain connects TRBV29-1 to TRBJ1-2; TRBD1 agrees at 8 bases. CDR1 is SQVTM, CDR2 ANQGSEA, per germline. After removal of 0 bases from V and 8 bases from J, the junction contained 11 bases not matched to a gene. This CDR3 contains 15 residues. As DNA, the CDR3 is TGCAGCGTTGAAGATGGGACAGGCCTTGCCAGGGGCTACACCTTC. This gives the protein CSVEDGTGLARGYTF.

The chain uses TRBV5-6 and TRBJ1-3, with D possibly being TRBD1 (6 bases). Germline V gene sequence: CDR1 SGHDT, CDR2 YYEEEE. The CDR3 runs to 16 residues. V was trimmed by 5 bases and J by 0 bases, leaving 15 bases between them. Here the CDR3 reads CASSLQGSASGNTIYF. The CDR3 DNA follows: TGTGCCAGCAGTTTACAGGGTTCCGCCTCTGGAAACACCATATATTTT.

With regard to this clonotype: Just one base apart from a much larger clone, this may be a read error. The V call is TRBV5-1, the J call TRBJ1-1; D call uncertain. This CDR3 is built from 14 residues. CDR1 SGHRS and CDR2 YFSETQ come from the germline V gene. The ends were cut back, 0 bases at V and 1 base at J, with 7 bases in the middle. The CDR3 DNA follows: TGCGCCAGCAGCTTGGGACGCTCGAACACTGAAGCTTTCTTT. Its translation: CASSLGRSNTEAFF.

V usage is TRBV5-1 and J usage is TRBJ1-4, with a weak D call TRBD1 (6 bases). This CDR3 has 14 amino acids. The germline V and J ends were trimmed by 5 bases and 6 bases, with 14 bases remaining between them. Germline V gene lookup returns CDR1 SGHRS and CDR2 YFSETQ. The CDR3 region is CASRQQGVDEKLFF. The CDR3 DNA reads as TGCGCCAGCAGACAACAGGGAGTAGATGAAAAACTGTTTTTT.

There are a few counts of this clonotype. Its ends do not fully match the called genes, so a read error is possible. CDR3 sequence (DNA): TGTGCCAGCAGTTACTCCGCAGGGGGGGCCCGGTCCTTC. This codes for CASSYSAGGARSF. This chain connects TRBV6-5 to TRBJ2-1; D may match TRBD1 or TRBD2 (7 bases each). The V gene's germline CDR1 is MNHEY and CDR2 SVGAGI. The CDR3 consists of 13 residues.

This clonotype was counted a few times. The gene calls are TRBV20-1 and TRBJ2-3; 11 bases line up with TRBD2. Germline V gene sequence: CDR1 DFQATT, CDR2 SNEGSKA (reference sequence). V dropped 8 bases and J dropped 2; count of bases not matched to a gene: 9. The CDR3 loop spans 15 amino acids. The DNA for the CDR3 is TGCAGTTTCGATCCGGGACTAGCGGTCACAGATACGCAGTATTTT. It is translated as CSFDPGLAVTDTQYF.

The rearrangement links TRBV30 to TRBJ1-1, with D possibly TRBD1 on 6 matching bases. The CDR3 contains 14 residues. V was shortened by 4 bases and J by 5 bases, with 17 bases between the two germline ends. The V gene's germline CDR1 is GTSNPN and CDR2 SVGIG (reference sequence). The CDR3 sequence is CAWTDSPAGTEAFF. The CDR3 DNA sequence: TGTGCCTGGACGGACAGCCCTGCGGGGACTGAAGCTTTCTTT.

This chain links TRBV27 with TRBJ2-2; 7 positions match TRBD1. Germline V lookup: CDR1 MNHEY, CDR2 SMNVEV (reference sequence). Trimming took 7 bases from V and 7 from J; bases not matched to a gene: 6. This CDR3 comprises 13 residues. The CDR3 here is CASKLQGSGELFF. CDR3 bases: TGTGCCAGCAAACTACAGGGGAGCGGGGAGCTGTTTTTT.